Listed below are T cell receptor beta chains from one sample, sequenced in a study of human T cells and chemical hapten exposure. From the 5' RACE reads, TCRdb called clonotypes with MiXCR, one entry per CDR3 protein. The sample records about 81,000 distinct CDR3 sequences, roughly 8.4% being singletons. The receptors here all came from a male donor in good health. Each CDR3 is given without its conserved first and last residue. Clone size is shown for a subset of rows, as once, few, many or a class of expanded clone.

TRBV5-6	few	TRBJ2-2	ASSLDSGNTGELF
TRBV6-6	few	TRBJ1-4	ASSNGITSEKLF
TRBV4-3	NA	TRBJ2-7	ASSQDTGTGTYEQY
TRBV6-5	few	TRBJ1-5	ASSYAGGGQPQH
TRBV6-5	few	TRBJ1-6	ASRGQGTNSPLH
TRBV5-4	few	TRBJ2-2	ASSLGRAGYTGELF
TRBV27	NA	TRBJ2-1	ASSFGTGAPREQF
TRBV20-1	few	TRBJ1-5	SARDSGVVGTPQH
TRBV7-2	many	TRBJ2-4	ASSLSGLAKNIQY
TRBV4-1	many	TRBJ2-7	ASSQVDTSGIEQY
TRBV27	once	TRBJ2-4	ASSPWGGGQY
TRBV13	many	TRBJ2-7	ASSNPPLIHEQY
TRBV20-1	NA	TRBJ2-7	SATWTGGFEQY
TRBV5-4	many	TRBJ2-3	ASSSQGAGDTQY
TRBV6-2/TRBV6-3	many	TRBJ2-2	ASRGQGAGGELF
TRBV5-4	NA	TRBJ2-7	ASSFQDRGAYEQY
TRBV13	NA	TRBJ1-2	ASSSGQGAYGYT
TRBV6-5	few	TRBJ1-5	ASRSGQYSNQPQH
TRBV18	many	TRBJ1-4	ASSPPRGAGEKLF
TRBV7-2	many	TRBJ2-6	ASSLGTGSSGANVLT
TRBV25-1	NA	TRBJ1-6	ASSLGSPLH
TRBV20-1	few	TRBJ2-2	SAGSSSFRNTGELF